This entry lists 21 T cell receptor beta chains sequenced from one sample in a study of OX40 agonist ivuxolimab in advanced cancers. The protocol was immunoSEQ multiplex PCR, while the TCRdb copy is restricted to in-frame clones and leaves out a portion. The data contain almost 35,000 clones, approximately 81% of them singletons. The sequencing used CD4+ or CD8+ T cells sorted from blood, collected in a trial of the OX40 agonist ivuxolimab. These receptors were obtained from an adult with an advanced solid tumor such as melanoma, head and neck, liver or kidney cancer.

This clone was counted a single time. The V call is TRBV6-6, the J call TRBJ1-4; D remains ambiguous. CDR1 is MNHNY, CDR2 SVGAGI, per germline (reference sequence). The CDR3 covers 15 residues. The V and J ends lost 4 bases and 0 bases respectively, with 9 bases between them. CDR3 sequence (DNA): TGTGCCAGCAGTTTTCTGGGTCCAACTAATGAAAAACTGTTTTTT. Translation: CASSFLGPTNEKLFF.

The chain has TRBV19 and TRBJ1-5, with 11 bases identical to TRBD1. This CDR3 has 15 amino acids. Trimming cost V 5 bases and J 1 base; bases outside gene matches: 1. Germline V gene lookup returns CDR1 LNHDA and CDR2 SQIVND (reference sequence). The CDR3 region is CASSGTGGSNQPQHF. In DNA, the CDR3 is TGTGCCAGTAGTGGGACAGGGGGAAGCAATCAGCCCCAGCATTTT.

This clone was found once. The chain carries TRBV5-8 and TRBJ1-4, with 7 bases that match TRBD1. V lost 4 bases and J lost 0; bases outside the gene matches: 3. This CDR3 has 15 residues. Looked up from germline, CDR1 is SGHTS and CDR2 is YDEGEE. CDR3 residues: CASSRTGATNEKLFF. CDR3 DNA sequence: TGTGCCAGCAGCCGAACAGGGGCAACTAATGAAAAACTGTTTTTT.

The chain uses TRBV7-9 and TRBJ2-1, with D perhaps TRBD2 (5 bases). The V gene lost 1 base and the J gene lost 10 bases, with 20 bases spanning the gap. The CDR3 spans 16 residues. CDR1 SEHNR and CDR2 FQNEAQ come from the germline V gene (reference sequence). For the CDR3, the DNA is TGTGCCAGCAGCTTAGATGGAGCGGTGGGTCAAGGCGAGCAGTTCTTC. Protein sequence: CASSLDGAVGQGEQFF.

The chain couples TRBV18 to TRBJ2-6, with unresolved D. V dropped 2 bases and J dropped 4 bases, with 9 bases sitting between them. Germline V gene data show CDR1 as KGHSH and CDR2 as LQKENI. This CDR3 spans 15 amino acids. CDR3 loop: CASSPGSSGANVLTF. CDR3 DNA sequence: TGTGCCAGCTCACCAGGTTCCTCCGGGGCCAACGTCCTGACTTTC. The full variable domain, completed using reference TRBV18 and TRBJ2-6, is NAGVMQNPRHLVRRRGQEARLRCSPMKGHSHVYWYRQLPEEGLKFMVYLQKENIIDESGMPKERFSAEFPKEGPSILRIQQVVRGDSAAYFCASSPGSSGANVLTFGAGSRLTVL.

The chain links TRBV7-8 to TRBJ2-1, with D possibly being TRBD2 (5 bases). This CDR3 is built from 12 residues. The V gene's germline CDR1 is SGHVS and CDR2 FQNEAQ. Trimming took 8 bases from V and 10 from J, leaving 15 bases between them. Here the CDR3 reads CASERPGNEQFF. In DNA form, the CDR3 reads TGTGCCAGCGAGCGGCCCGGCAACGAGCAGTTCTTC. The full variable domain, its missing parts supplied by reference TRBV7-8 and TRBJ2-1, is GAGVSQSPRYKVAKRGQDVALRCDPISGHVSLFWYQQALGQGPEFLTYFQNEAQLDKSGLPSDRFFAERPEGSVSTLKIQRTQQEDSAVYLCASERPGNEQFFGPGTRLTVL.

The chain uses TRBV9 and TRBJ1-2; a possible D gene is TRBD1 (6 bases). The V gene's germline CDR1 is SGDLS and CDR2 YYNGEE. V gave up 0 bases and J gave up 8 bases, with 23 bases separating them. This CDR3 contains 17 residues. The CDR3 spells CASSVGSWRGAPRGYTF. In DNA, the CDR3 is TGTGCCAGCAGCGTAGGATCATGGAGGGGGGCGCCGCGAGGCTACACCTTC.

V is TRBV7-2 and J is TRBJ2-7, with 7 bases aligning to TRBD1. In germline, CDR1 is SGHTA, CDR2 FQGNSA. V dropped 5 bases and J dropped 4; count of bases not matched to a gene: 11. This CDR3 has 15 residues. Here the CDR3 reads CASSLGGLGSYEQYF. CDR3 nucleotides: TGTGCCAGCAGCCTAGGGGGCCTGGGGAGTTACGAGCAGTACTTC.

The DNA for the CDR3 is TGTGCCAGCAGCCGTGGACTGAACACCGGGGAGCTGTTTTTT. Translated: CASSRGLNTGELFF. The rearrangement links TRBV11-3 to TRBJ2-2, with a possible D match to TRBD2 (5 bases). V dropped 5 bases and J dropped 1 base, with 8 bases sitting between them. The CDR3 consists of 14 residues. Germline lookup yields CDR1 SGHNT and CDR2 YENEEA.

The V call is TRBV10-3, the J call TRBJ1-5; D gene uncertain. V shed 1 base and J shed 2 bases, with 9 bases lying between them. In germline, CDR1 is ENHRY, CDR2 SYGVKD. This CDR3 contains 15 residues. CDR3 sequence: CAISEYSRGNQPQHF. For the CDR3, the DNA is TGTGCCATCAGTGAGTACTCTAGAGGCAATCAGCCCCAGCATTTT.

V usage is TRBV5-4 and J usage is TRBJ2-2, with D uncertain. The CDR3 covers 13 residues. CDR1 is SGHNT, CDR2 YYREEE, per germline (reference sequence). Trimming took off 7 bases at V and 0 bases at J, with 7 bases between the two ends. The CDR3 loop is CASRTANTGELFF. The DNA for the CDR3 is TGTGCCAGCCGGACGGCGAACACCGGGGAGCTGTTTTTT.

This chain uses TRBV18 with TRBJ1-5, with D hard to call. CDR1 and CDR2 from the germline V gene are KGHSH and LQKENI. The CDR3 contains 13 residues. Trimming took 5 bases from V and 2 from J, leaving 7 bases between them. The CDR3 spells CASSSDGNQPQHF. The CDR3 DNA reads TGTGCCAGCTCATCGGACGGCAATCAGCCCCAGCATTTT.

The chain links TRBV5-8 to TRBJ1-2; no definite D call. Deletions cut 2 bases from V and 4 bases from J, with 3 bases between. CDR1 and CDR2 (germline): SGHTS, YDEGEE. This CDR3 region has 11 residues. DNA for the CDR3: TGTGCCAGCAGCTTAAGCTATGGCTACACCTTC. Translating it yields CASSLSYGYTF.

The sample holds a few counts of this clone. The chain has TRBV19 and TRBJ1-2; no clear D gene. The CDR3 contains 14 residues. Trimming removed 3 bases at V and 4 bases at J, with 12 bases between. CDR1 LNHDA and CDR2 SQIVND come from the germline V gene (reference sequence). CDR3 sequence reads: CASSIEAEGYGYTF. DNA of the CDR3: TGTGCCAGTAGTATTGAGGCTGAAGGCTATGGCTACACCTTC.

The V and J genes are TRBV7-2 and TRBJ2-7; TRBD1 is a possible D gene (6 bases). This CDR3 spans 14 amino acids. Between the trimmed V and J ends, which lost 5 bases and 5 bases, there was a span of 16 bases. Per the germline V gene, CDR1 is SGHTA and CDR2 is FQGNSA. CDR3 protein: CASSPETGHNEQYF. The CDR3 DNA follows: TGTGCCAGCAGCCCAGAGACAGGTCATAACGAGCAGTACTTC.

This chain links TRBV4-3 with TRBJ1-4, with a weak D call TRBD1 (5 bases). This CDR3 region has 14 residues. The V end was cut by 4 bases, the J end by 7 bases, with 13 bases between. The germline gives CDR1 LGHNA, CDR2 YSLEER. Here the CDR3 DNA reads TGCGCCAGCAGCCGAGACACAGGCTTTGAAAAACTGTTTTTT. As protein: CASSRDTGFEKLFF.

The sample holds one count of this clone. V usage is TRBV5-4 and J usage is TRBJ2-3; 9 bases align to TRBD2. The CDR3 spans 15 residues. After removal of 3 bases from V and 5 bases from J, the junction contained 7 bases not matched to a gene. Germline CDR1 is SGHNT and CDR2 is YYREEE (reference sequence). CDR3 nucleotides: TGTGCCAGCAGCTCGACTAGCGGAGCTGGAGATACGCAGTATTTT. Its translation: CASSSTSGAGDTQYF.

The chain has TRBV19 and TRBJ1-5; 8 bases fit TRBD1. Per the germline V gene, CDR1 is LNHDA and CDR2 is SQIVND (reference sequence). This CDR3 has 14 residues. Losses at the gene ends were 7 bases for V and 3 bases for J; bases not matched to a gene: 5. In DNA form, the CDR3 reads TGTGCCAGTAAAGAGGGACAGGACAATCAGCCCCAGCATTTT. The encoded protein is CASKEGQDNQPQHF.

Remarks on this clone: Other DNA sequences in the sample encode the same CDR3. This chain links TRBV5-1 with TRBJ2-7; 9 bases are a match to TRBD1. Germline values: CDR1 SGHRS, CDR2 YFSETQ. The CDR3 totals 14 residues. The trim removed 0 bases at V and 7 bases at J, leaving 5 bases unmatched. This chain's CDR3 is CASSLGTGGDEQYF. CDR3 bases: TGCGCCAGCAGCTTGGGAACAGGGGGCGATGAGCAGTACTTC.

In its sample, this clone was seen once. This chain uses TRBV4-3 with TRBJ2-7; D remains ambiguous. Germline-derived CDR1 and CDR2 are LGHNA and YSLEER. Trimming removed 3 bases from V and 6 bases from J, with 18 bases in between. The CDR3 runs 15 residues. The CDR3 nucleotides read TGCGCCAGCAGCCAGATGTGGGCCACCGCCCTCGAGCAGTACTTC. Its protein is CASSQMWATALEQYF.

The DNA of the CDR3 is TGTGCCAGCAGCTTCCGAACGGGTGATGAAGCTTTCTTT. Translating it yields CASSFRTGDEAFF. This chain uses TRBV5-4 with TRBJ1-1; no clear D. Trimming removed 2 bases at V and 7 bases at J, with 12 bases between. CDR1 is SGHNT and CDR2 is YYREEE in the germline V gene (reference sequence). The CDR3 runs 13 residues.